This T cell receptor beta chain was captured in a study of neoadjuvant nivolumab and ipilimumab in lung cancer. General observations from the study: TCR receptors were sequenced in few samples.

The repertoire was sequenced with immunoSEQ multiplex PCR; TCRdb's copy has only in-frame clones and lacks some. The sample includes 10,000 to 15,000 clones, more than 90% of them seen just once. About this clone: The target antigen is unknown.

Trimming took off 0 bases at V and 4 bases at J, with 10 bases between the two ends. CDR1 is GTSNPN, CDR2 SVGIG, per germline (reference sequence). The CDR3 length is 14 residues. The origin of this receptor is an adult with non-small cell lung cancer. The rearrangement links TRBV30 to TRBJ1-5; the D gene is possibly TRBD1 (6 bases). Sequences were derived from peripheral blood, sampled after neoadjuvant nivolumab, alone or with ipilimumab, at or shortly before surgery. The CDR3 coding sequence is TGTGCCTGGAGTGTACAGGGTATGAATCAGCCCCAGCATTTT. Translating gives CAWSVQGMNQPQHF.